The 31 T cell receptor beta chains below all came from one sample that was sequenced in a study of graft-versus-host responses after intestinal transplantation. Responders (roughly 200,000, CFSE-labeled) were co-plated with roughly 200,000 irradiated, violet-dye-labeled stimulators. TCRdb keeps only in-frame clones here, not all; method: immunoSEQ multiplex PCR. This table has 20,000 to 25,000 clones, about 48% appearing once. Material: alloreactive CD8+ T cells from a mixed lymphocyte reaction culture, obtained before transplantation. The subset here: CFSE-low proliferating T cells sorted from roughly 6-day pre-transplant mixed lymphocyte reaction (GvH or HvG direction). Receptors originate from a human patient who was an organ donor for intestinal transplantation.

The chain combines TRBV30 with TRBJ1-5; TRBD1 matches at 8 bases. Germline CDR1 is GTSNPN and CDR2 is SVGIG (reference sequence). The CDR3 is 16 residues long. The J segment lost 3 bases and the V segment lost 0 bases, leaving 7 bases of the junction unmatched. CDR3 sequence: CAWSVCRDRSNQPQHF. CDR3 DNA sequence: TGTGCCTGGAGTGTGTGTAGGGACAGGTCCAATCAGCCCCAGCATTTT.

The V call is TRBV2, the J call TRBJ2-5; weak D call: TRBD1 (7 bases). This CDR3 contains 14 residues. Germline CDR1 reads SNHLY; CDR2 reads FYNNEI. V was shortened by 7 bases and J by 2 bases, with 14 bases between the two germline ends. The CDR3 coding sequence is TGTGCCAGCATACGCGGGACAGCACAAGAGACCCAGTACTTC. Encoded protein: CASIRGTAQETQYF.

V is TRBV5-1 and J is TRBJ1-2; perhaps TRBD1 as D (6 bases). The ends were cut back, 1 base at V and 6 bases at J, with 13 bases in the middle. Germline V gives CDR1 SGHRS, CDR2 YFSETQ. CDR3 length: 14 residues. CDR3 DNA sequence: TGCGCCAGCAGCTTGCTGGGGCCAGGGGATGGCTACACCTTC. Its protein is CASSLLGPGDGYTF.

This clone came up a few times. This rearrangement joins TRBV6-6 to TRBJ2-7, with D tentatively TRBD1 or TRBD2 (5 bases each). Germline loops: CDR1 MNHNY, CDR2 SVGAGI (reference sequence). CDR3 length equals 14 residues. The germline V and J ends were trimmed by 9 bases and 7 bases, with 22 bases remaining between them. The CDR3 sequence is CARNRDAVSWEQYF. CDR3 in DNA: TGTGCCAGAAACCGGGACGCCGTCAGTTGGGAGCAGTACTTC.

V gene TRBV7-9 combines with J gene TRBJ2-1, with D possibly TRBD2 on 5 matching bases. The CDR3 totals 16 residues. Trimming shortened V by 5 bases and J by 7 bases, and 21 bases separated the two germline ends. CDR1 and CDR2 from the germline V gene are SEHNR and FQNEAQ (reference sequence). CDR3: CASSGEVEGVGNEQFF. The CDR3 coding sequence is TGTGCCAGCAGCGGAGAGGTCGAGGGAGTGGGAAATGAGCAGTTCTTC. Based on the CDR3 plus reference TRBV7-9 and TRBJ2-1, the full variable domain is DTGVSQNPRHKITKRGQNVTFRCDPISEHNRLYWYRQTLGQGPEFLTYFQNEAQLEKSRLLSDRFSAERPKGSFSTLEIQRTEQGDSAMYLCASSGEVEGVGNEQFFGPGTRLTVL.

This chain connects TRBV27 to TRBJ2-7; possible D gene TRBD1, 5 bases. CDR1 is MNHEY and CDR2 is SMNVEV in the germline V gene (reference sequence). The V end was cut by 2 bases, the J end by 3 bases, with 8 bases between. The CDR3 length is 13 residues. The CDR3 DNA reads TGTGCCAGCAGTTTACTCGACAGCTACGAGCAGTACTTC. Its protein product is CASSLLDSYEQYF.

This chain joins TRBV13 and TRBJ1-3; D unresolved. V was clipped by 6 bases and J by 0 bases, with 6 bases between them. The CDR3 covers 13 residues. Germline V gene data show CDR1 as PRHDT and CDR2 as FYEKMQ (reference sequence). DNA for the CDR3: TGTGCCAGCAGTGAAGGCTCTGGAAACACCATATATTTT. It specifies CASSEGSGNTIYF.

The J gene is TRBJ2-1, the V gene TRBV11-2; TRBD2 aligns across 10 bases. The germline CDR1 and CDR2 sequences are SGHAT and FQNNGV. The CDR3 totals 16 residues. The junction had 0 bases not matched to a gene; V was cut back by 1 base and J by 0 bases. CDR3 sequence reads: CASSLGLAGSYNEQFF. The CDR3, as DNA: TGTGCCAGCAGCTTAGGACTAGCGGGCTCCTACAATGAGCAGTTCTTC.

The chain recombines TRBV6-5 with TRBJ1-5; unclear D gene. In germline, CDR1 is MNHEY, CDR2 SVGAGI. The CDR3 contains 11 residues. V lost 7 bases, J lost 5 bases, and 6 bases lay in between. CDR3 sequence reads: CASNDDQPQHF. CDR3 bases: TGTGCCAGCAACGACGATCAGCCCCAGCATTTT.

CDR3 DNA sequence: TGTGCCAGTAGTATAGGTGGTTGGGGCCCCTATAGCAATCAGCCCCAGCATTTT. Residues: CASSIGGWGPYSNQPQHF. V is TRBV19 and J is TRBJ1-5, with a possible D match to TRBD1 (5 bases). Trimming took off 1 base at V and 0 bases at J, with 16 bases between the two ends. CDR1 and CDR2 (germline): LNHDA, SQIVND (reference sequence). The CDR3 is 18 amino acids.

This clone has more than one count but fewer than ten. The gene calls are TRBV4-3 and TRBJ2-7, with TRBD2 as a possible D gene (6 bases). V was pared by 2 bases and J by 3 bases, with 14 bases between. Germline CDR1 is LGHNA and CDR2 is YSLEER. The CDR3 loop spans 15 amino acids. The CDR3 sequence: CASSQMAGPSYEQYF. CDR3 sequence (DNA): TGCGCCAGCAGCCAAATGGCGGGACCCAGCTACGAGCAGTACTTC.

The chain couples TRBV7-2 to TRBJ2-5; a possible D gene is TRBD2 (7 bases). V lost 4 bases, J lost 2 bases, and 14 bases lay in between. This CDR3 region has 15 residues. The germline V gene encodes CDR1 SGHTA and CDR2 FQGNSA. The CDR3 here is CASSSQGTTQETQYF. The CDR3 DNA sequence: TGTGCCAGCAGCTCCCAGGGGACTACACAAGAGACCCAGTACTTC.

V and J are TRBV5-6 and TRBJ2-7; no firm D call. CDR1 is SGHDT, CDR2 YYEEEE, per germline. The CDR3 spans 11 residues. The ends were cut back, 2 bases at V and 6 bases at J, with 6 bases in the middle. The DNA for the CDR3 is TGTGCCAGCAGCTTTGGGGTCGAGCAGTACTTC. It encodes CASSFGVEQYF.

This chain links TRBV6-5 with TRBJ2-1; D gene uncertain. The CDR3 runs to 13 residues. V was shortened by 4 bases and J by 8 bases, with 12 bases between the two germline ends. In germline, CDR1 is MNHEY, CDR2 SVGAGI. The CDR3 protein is CASSSPPSYEQFF. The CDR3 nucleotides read TGTGCCAGCAGTTCCCCCCCTTCTTATGAGCAGTTCTTC.

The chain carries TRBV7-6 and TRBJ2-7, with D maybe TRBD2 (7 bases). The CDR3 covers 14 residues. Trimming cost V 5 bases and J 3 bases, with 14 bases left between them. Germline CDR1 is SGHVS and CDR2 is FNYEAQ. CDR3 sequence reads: CASSRRGAHYEQYF. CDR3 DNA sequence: TGTGCCAGCAGCCGACGGGGGGCCCACTACGAGCAGTACTTC.

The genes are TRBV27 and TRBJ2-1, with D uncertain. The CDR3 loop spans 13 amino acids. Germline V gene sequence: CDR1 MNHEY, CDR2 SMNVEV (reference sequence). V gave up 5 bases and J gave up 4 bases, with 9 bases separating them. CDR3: CASSPTPYNEQFF. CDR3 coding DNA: TGTGCCAGCAGTCCGACCCCTTACAATGAGCAGTTCTTC.

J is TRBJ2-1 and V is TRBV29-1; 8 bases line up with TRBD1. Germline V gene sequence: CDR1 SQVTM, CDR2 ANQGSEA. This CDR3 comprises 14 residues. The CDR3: CTLGQVSSYNEQFF. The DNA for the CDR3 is TGCACCTTGGGACAGGTGAGCTCCTACAATGAGCAGTTCTTC.

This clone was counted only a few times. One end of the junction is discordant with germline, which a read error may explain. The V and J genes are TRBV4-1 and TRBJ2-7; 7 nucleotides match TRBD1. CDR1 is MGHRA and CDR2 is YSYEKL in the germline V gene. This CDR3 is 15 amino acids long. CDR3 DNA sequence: TGTGCCAGCAGCTGGGACAGCGGTGCCCTGGGAGAGCAGTACTTC. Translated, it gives CASSWDSGALGEQYF.

The CDR3 region is CASSLFLASGTSEQYF. The CDR3 DNA reads TGTGCCAGCAGTTTATTCTTGGCTAGCGGGACATCCGAGCAGTACTTC. The genes are TRBV28 and TRBJ2-7; 9 nucleotides align to TRBD2. This CDR3 spans 16 amino acids. Germline CDR1 is MDHEN and CDR2 is SYDVKM. The junction had 10 bases not matched to a gene; V was cut back by 1 base and J by 6 bases.

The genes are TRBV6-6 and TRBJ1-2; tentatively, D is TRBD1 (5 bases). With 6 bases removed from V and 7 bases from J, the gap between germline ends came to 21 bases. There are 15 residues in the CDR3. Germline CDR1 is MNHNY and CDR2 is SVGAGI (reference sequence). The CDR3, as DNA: TGTGCCAGCAGCCCAAACGGTGGGGGGTCTGCTGGCTACACCTTC. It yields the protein CASSPNGGGSAGYTF.

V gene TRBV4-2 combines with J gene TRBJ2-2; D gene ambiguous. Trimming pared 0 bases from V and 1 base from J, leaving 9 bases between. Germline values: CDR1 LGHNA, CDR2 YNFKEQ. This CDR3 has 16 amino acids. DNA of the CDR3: TGTGCCAGCAGCCAAGATTCCCGACAGAACACCGGGGAGCTGTTTTTT. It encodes CASSQDSRQNTGELFF.

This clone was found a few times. CDR3 sequence reads: CASSSPLRDFPYEQYF. CDR3 sequence (DNA): TGTGCCAGCAGCTCTCCCCTCCGGGACTTTCCCTACGAGCAGTACTTC. V and J are TRBV7-9 and TRBJ2-7; a possible D gene is TRBD2 (6 bases). The germline V gene encodes CDR1 SEHNR and CDR2 FQNEAQ (reference sequence). Trimming took 4 bases from V and 2 from J, leaving 18 bases between them. CDR3 length: 16 amino acids.

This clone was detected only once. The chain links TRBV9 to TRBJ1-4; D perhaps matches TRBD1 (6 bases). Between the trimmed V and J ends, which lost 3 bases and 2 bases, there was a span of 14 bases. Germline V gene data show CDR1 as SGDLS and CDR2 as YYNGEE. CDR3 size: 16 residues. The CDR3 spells CASSEETGSTNEKLFF. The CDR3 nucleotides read TGTGCCAGCAGCGAAGAAACAGGGTCGACTAATGAAAAACTGTTTTTT.

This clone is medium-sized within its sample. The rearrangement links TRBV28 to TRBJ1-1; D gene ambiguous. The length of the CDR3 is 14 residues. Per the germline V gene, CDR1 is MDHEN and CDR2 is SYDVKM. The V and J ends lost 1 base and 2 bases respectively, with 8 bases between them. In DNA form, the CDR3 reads TGTGCCAGCAGTTTATTCGGGCTAAACACTGAAGCTTTCTTT. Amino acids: CASSLFGLNTEAFF.

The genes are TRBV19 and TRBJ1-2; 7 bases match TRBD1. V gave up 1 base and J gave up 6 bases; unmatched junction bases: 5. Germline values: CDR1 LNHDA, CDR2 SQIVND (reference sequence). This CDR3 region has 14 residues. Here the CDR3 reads CASSIGETGNGYTF. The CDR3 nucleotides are TGTGCCAGTAGTATAGGCGAGACAGGGAATGGCTACACCTTC.

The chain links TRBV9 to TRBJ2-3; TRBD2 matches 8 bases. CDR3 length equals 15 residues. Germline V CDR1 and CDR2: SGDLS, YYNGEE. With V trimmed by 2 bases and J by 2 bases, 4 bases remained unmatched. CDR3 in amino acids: CASSVAGRATDTQYF. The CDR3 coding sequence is TGTGCCAGCAGCGTTGCCGGGAGGGCCACAGATACGCAGTATTTT.

The CDR3 nucleotides are TGTGCCAGCAGTTACTCGACTAGCGGGAGCACAGATACGCAGTATTTT. Its protein is CASSYSTSGSTDTQYF. The rearrangement uses TRBV6-5 and TRBJ2-3; 10 positions match TRBD2. Germline trimming cut 0 bases from V and 0 bases from J; bases unmatched to any gene: 0. The germline V gene encodes CDR1 MNHEY and CDR2 SVGAGI. The CDR3 length is 16 residues.

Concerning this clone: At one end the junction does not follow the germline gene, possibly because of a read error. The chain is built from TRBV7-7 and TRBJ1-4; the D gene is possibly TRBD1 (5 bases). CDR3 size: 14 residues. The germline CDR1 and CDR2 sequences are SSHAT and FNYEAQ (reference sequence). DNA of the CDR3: TGTGCTAGCAGCTTAGAAGGGGTCAGGGAAAAACTGTTTTTT. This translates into CASSLEGVREKLFF.

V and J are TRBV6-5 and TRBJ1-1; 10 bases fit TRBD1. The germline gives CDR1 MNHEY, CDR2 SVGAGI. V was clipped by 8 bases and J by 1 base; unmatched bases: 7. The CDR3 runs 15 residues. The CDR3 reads CASLVGTGENTEAFF. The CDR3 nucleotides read TGTGCCAGCTTGGTAGGGACAGGGGAGAACACTGAAGCTTTCTTT.

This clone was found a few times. The CDR3 sequence is CASGSSLSGTGLGETQYF. CDR3 DNA: TGTGCCAGCGGGTCCTCACTTTCCGGGACAGGGTTAGGGGAGACCCAGTACTTC. The rearrangement uses TRBV7-9 and TRBJ2-5; TRBD1 matches 9 bases. The CDR3 runs to 18 residues. V shed 8 bases and J 5 bases; nucleotides not matched to a gene: 21. From germline, CDR1 is SEHNR and CDR2 FQNEAQ (reference sequence).

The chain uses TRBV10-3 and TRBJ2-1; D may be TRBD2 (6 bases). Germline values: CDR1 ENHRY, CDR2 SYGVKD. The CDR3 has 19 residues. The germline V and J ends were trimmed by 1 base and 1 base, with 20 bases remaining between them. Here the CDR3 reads CAISEYQPGTGVSYNEQFF. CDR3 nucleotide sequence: TGTGCCATCAGTGAGTACCAGCCCGGGACGGGAGTATCCTACAATGAGCAGTTCTTC.